Shown below are 28 T cell receptor beta chains from a single sample sequenced in a study of response to subunit inactivated influenza vaccine. MiXCR was run by TCRdb on the RT-PCR reads, yielding one entry per CDR3 protein. The data contain over 450,000 distinct CDR3 sequences, 10% to 15% of them singletons. The material sequenced was PBMCs from blood, taken roughly 6 weeks after vaccination. Receptors originate from a man aged 45 to 65 who received an inactivated influenza vaccine.

This chain uses TRBV12-3 or TRBV12-4 with TRBJ2-1, with 7 bases that match TRBD2. V lost 7 bases to trimming and J lost 4 bases; unmatched junction nucleotides: 10. The CDR3 runs 15 residues. The CDR3 sequence is CASKLADLSYNEQFF. The CDR3 bases are TGTGCCAGCAAGCTAGCGGACCTGTCGTACAATGAGCAGTTCTTC.

The V call is TRBV6-5, the J call TRBJ2-3; TRBD2 aligns across 9 bases. CDR1 and CDR2 (germline): MNHEY, SVGAGI. This CDR3 region has 15 residues. The junction had 3 bases not matched to a gene; V was cut back by 4 bases and J by 1 base. CDR3 sequence reads: CASSSRTSGTDTQYF. As DNA, the CDR3 is TGTGCCAGCAGTTCTCGGACTAGCGGCACAGATACGCAGTATTTT.

This chain uses TRBV12-3 or TRBV12-4 with TRBJ2-3; D is perhaps TRBD1 or TRBD2 (6 bases each). V shed 6 bases and J shed 8 bases, with 18 bases lying between them. CDR3 length: 14 residues. CDR3 DNA: TGTGCCAGCAGCCCCCTCCCACAGGGAGGTACGCAGTATTTT. As protein: CASSPLPQGGTQYF.

The V gene is TRBV12-3 or TRBV12-4, the J gene TRBJ2-5, with TRBD1 identical over 7 bases. Losses at the gene ends were 5 bases for V and 0 bases for J; bases not matched to a gene: 6. This CDR3 comprises 15 residues. CDR3 DNA: TGTGCCAGCAGTCGAACCCAGGGGGACCAAGAGACCCAGTACTTC. It is translated as CASSRTQGDQETQYF.

This clonotype was detected a few times. The rearrangement links TRBV30 to TRBJ1-2, with TRBD1 identical over 9 bases. This CDR3 region has 15 residues. From germline, CDR1 is GTSNPN and CDR2 SVGIG (reference sequence). Trimming at V came to 3 bases and at J to 0 bases, leaving 5 bases not matched to a gene. In nucleotides, the CDR3 is TGTGCCTGGAGGACAGGGGGAGGTACTAACTATGGCTACACCTTC. It codes for CAWRTGGGTNYGYTF.

The chain carries TRBV7-2 and TRBJ2-7; D is perhaps TRBD1 or TRBD2 (5 bases each). CDR1 is SGHTA, CDR2 FQGNSA, per germline. The V end was cut by 10 bases, the J end by 6 bases, with 19 bases between. The CDR3 is made up of 13 amino acids. The CDR3 DNA follows: TGTGCCATCGGCCGACGGTCCGGGGCCGAGCAGTACTTC. Translated, it gives CAIGRRSGAEQYF. The variable domain in full, completed from reference TRBV7-2 and TRBJ2-7, reads GAGVSQSPSNKVTEKGKDVELRCDPISGHTALYWYRQSLGQGLEFLIYFQGNSAPDKSGLPSDRFSAERTGGSVSTLTIQRTQQEDSAVYLCAIGRRSGAEQYFGPGTRLTVT.

This clonotype was detected many times. The rearrangement uses TRBV6-5 and TRBJ2-2, with D perhaps assigned TRBD1 or TRBD2 (5 bases each). CDR1 and CDR2 from the germline V gene are MNHEY and SVGAGI. V lost 2 bases, J lost 7 bases, and 20 bases lay in between. The CDR3 is 17 amino acids. The CDR3 region is CASSYPRGWGLVGELFF. The CDR3 DNA reads TGTGCCAGCAGTTACCCCCGAGGCTGGGGGTTGGTCGGGGAGCTGTTTTTT.

Notes on this clonotype: One end of the junction does not line up with germline, which may come from a read error. This sequence joins TRBV4-3 and TRBJ1-1, with unresolved D. The length of the CDR3 is 15 residues. Looked up from germline, CDR1 is LGHNA and CDR2 is YSLEER. The DNA for the CDR3 is TGCGCCAGCAGCCAAGATCAGGACGTGAACACTGAAGCTTGCTTT. Translated, it gives CASSQDQDVNTEACF.

This sequence joins TRBV29-1 and TRBJ1-1, with D maybe TRBD1 (5 bases). V shed 8 bases and J shed 1 base, with 17 bases lying between them. The V gene's germline CDR1 is SQVTM and CDR2 ANQGSEA. CDR3 length: 14 residues. The DNA for the CDR3 is TGCAGCACCCGTCCCAGGGCAACGAACACTGAAGCTTTCTTT. Its protein product is CSTRPRATNTEAFF.

V is TRBV28 and J is TRBJ1-2; perhaps TRBD1 as D (5 bases). CDR1 MDHEN and CDR2 SYDVKM come from the germline V gene. This CDR3 has 14 residues. The V gene lost 3 bases and the J gene lost 4 bases, with 12 bases spanning the gap. The CDR3 reads CASSFLGGVYGYTF. CDR3 DNA: TGTGCCAGCAGTTTCCTCGGGGGGGTCTATGGCTACACCTTC.

This clonotype showed up many times. The V call is TRBV7-9, the J call TRBJ2-1, with D possibly TRBD1 on 5 matching bases. Germline V lookup: CDR1 SEHNR, CDR2 FQNEAQ (reference sequence). V was trimmed by 4 bases and J by 8 bases, leaving 21 bases between them. The CDR3 totals 16 residues. CDR3 residues: CASSSRLPGRWDEQFF. The CDR3 nucleotides read TGTGCCAGCAGCTCAAGGCTCCCAGGGCGGTGGGATGAGCAGTTCTTC.

This clonotype showed up just a few times. The chain joins TRBV11-2 to TRBJ2-3; 12 nucleotides match TRBD1. The CDR3 runs 17 residues. Germline values: CDR1 SGHAT, CDR2 FQNNGV. V dropped 5 bases and J dropped 2; count of bases not matched to a gene: 8. Written as DNA, the CDR3 is TGTGCCAGCAGCCTCCGGGACAGGGGGCTGGTCACAGATACGCAGTATTTT. It translates to CASSLRDRGLVTDTQYF.

This sequence joins TRBV4-3 and TRBJ2-2, with a tentative D call TRBD1 (6 bases). Trimming left V 7 bases short and J 2 bases short, with 11 bases between. The CDR3 is 14 residues long. Per the germline V gene, CDR1 is LGHNA and CDR2 is YSLEER. The CDR3 region has the DNA TGCGCCAGCATGCCGGGACAAAACACCGGGGAGCTGTTTTTT. Encoded protein: CASMPGQNTGELFF.

The rearrangement uses TRBV4-2 and TRBJ2-1; TRBD2 matches at 15 bases. V lost 4 bases to trimming and J lost 8 bases; unmatched junction nucleotides: 9. This CDR3 comprises 17 residues. The V gene's germline CDR1 is LGHNA and CDR2 YNFKEQ. The CDR3: CASSPRTSGGAGDEQFF. CDR3 DNA: TGTGCCAGCAGCCCCCGGACTAGCGGGGGGGCAGGCGATGAGCAGTTCTTC.

This clonotype has only a few counts. The chain links TRBV20-1 to TRBJ2-5, with D possibly matching TRBD1 (5 bases). The germline V gene has CDR1 DFQATT and CDR2 SNEGSKA (reference sequence). The CDR3 is 13 amino acids. The CDR3 region has the DNA TGCAGCCTAGGGGCCATGCTTAGGGAGACCCAGTACTTC. Translating gives CSLGAMLRETQYF.

The genes are TRBV4-3 and TRBJ1-6; D unclear. With 0 bases removed from V and 0 bases from J, the gap between germline ends came to 9 bases. Germline V gene lookup returns CDR1 LGHNA and CDR2 YSLEER. The length of the CDR3 is 17 residues. CDR3 DNA: TGCGCCAGCAGCCAAGAGCGCAGAAGCTCCTATAATTCACCCCTCCACTTT. Translated: CASSQERRSSYNSPLHF.

This clonotype has only a few counts. V is TRBV27 and J is TRBJ1-1, with no clear D. The germline gives CDR1 MNHEY, CDR2 SMNVEV (reference sequence). V was shortened by 6 bases and J by 5 bases, with 19 bases between the two germline ends. The CDR3 has 15 residues. In DNA, the CDR3 is TGTGCCAGCAGGTCCGGAGTGGGTTATGGGACTGAAGCTTTCTTT. The encoded protein is CASRSGVGYGTEAFF.

The table lists this clonotype with a few counts. This rearrangement joins TRBV7-2 to TRBJ2-5, with a weak D call TRBD2 (5 bases). The V and J ends lost 4 bases and 9 bases respectively, with 15 bases between them. The CDR3 is 13 amino acids. Per germline, CDR1 SGHTA and CDR2 FQGNSA. The DNA for the CDR3 is TGTGCCAGCAGCTACGGTCCGCCAGCGGCCCAGTACTTC. Its protein is CASSYGPPAAQYF.

This clonotype was counted between two and nine times. The rearrangement joins TRBV28 to TRBJ2-3, with D unclear. V was clipped by 3 bases and J by 0 bases, with 10 bases between them. This CDR3 contains 15 residues. From germline, CDR1 is MDHEN and CDR2 SYDVKM. CDR3 residues: CASSFSHESTDTQYF. CDR3 nucleotide sequence: TGTGCCAGCAGTTTCTCCCATGAGAGCACAGATACGCAGTATTTT.

The table lists this clonotype with a few counts. CDR3: CASSPRGDRGTGELFF. The CDR3 bases are TGTGCCAGCAGTCCGCGAGGGGACAGGGGCACCGGGGAGCTGTTTTTT. The J gene is TRBJ2-2, the V gene TRBV12-3 or TRBV12-4; 10 bases align to TRBD1. The CDR3 has 16 residues. The V segment lost 5 bases and the J segment 4 bases; nucleotides outside the gene matches: 7.

The CDR3 sequence is CASSDRGDSYEQYF. The CDR3 bases are TGTGCCAGCAGTGACAGGGGAGACTCCTACGAGCAGTACTTC. This chain links TRBV28 with TRBJ2-7; TRBD1 aligns across 8 bases. J was trimmed by 0 bases and V by 5 bases; bases with no gene match: 3. The germline gives CDR1 MDHEN, CDR2 SYDVKM. CDR3 size: 14 residues.

In this sample, this clonotype turned up a few times. The genes are TRBV2 and TRBJ2-1; D is undetermined. Germline lookup yields CDR1 SNHLY and CDR2 FYNNEI. Trimming left V 11 bases short and J 0 bases short, with 14 bases between. This CDR3 region has 14 residues. In nucleotides, the CDR3 is TGTGCCTCAGACGGTGAACCCTCCTACAATGAGCAGTTCTTC. Amino acid sequence: CASDGEPSYNEQFF.

This clonotype was counted between two and nine times. V usage is TRBV12-3 or TRBV12-4 and J usage is TRBJ1-2; 7 nucleotides align to TRBD1. Germline trimming cut 3 bases from V and 2 bases from J; bases unmatched to any gene: 12. This CDR3 spans 17 amino acids. CDR3: CASSFLGIWDSNYGYTF. In DNA form, the CDR3 reads TGTGCCAGCAGTTTCTTAGGTATTTGGGACAGCAACTATGGCTACACCTTC.

On this clonotype itself: A read error is possible here, since a much larger clone lies one base away. The chain has TRBV20-1 and TRBJ2-7, with D hard to call. CDR3 length equals 17 residues. Germline V gives CDR1 DFQATT, CDR2 SNEGSKA (reference sequence). CDR3 region: CCAIRQTRYPLRGGQYF. CDR3 nucleotides: TGCTGTGCTATAAGGCAGACGCGCTATCCCCTACGAGGTGGGCAGTACTTC.

CDR3 sequence reads: CASSLTGKTNQETQYF. CDR3 nucleotide sequence: TGCGCCAGCAGCTTGACCGGGAAAACAAACCAAGAGACCCAGTACTTC. The V gene is TRBV5-1, the J gene TRBJ2-5; possibly TRBD2 for D (5 bases). This CDR3 spans 16 amino acids. CDR1 is SGHRS and CDR2 is YFSETQ in the germline V gene. Trimming took 1 base from V and 0 from J, leaving 13 bases between them.

V is TRBV6-2 or TRBV6-3 and J is TRBJ1-4; 7 nucleotides agree with TRBD1. V lost 5 bases, J lost 8 bases, and 11 bases stayed unmatched. The CDR3 runs 15 residues. Germline values: CDR1 MNHEY, CDR2 SVGEGT. CDR3 DNA sequence: TGTGCCAGCAGTATCCGACAGGGAAGAACCGAAAAACTGTTTTTT. It codes for CASSIRQGRTEKLFF.

This clonotype was observed a few times. The rearrangement joins TRBV2 to TRBJ1-5; 11 nucleotides line up with TRBD1. The CDR3 has 13 residues. Germline V gene data show CDR1 as SNHLY and CDR2 as FYNNEI. The ends lost 8 bases at V and 5 bases at J; junction bases unmatched: 2. CDR3 nucleotides: TGTGCCAGCCGGGACAGGGGGTATCAGCCCCAGCATTTT. Protein: CASRDRGYQPQHF.

In this sample, this clonotype turned up a few times. The rearrangement uses TRBV12-3 or TRBV12-4 and TRBJ2-7; D is uncertain. The germline V and J ends were trimmed by 5 bases and 0 bases, with 14 bases remaining between them. This CDR3 spans 15 amino acids. The CDR3 DNA reads as TGTGCCAGCAGTACCTCCCCGGGCAACTCCTACGAGCAGTACTTC. Its protein is CASSTSPGNSYEQYF.